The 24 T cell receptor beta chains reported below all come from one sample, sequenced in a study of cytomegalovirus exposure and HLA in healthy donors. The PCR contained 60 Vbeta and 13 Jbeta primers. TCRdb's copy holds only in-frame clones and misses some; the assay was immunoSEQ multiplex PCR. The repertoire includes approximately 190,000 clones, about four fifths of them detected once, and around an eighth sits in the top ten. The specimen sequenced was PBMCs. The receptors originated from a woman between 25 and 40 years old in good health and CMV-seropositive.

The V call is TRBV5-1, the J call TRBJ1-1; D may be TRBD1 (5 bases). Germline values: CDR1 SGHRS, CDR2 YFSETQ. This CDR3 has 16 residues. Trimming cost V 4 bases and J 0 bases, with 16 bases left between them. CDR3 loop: CASSPGSQGLNTEAFF. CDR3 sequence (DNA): TGCGCCAGCAGCCCCGGCAGTCAGGGATTGAACACTGAAGCTTTCTTT.

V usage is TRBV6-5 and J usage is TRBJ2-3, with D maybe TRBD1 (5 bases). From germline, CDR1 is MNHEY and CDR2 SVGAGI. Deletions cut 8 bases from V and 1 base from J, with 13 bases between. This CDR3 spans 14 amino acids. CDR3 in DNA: TGTGCCAGCGGGGCAACAGAGGGCACAGATACGCAGTATTTT. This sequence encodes CASGATEGTDTQYF.

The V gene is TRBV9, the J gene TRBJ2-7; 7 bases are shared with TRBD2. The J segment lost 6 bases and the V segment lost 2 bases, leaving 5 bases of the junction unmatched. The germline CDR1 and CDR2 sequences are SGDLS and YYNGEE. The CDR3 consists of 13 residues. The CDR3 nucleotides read TGTGCCAGCAGCGTGTTATCGGGAGGCGAGCAGTACTTC. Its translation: CASSVLSGGEQYF.

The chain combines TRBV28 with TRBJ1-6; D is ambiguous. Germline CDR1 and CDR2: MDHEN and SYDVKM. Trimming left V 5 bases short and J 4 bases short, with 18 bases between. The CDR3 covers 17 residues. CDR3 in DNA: TGTGCCAGCAGTCTCTCAACGATTAAGCGATATAATTCACCCCTCCACTTT. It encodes CASSLSTIKRYNSPLHF.

The CDR3 DNA is TGTGCCAGCAGTTACTCGGCTTATCAGCCCCAGCATTTT. Amino acids: CASSYSAYQPQHF. The chain links TRBV6-5 to TRBJ1-5, with D uncertain. Germline V gene data show CDR1 as MNHEY and CDR2 as SVGAGI. V dropped 0 bases and J dropped 5 bases, with 5 bases sitting between them. The CDR3 length is 13 residues.

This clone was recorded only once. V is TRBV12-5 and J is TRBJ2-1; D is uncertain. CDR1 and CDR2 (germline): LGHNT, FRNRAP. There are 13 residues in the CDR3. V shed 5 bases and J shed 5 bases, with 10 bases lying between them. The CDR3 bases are TGTGCTAGTGGTCCCGACTTCAACAATGAGCAGTTCTTC. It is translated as CASGPDFNNEQFF. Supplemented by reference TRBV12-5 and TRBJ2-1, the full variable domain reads DARVTQTPRHKVTEMGQEVTMRCQPILGHNTVFWYRQTMMQGLELLAYFRNRAPLDDSGMPKDRFSAEMPDATLATLKIQPSEPRDSAVYFCASGPDFNNEQFFGPGTRLTVL.

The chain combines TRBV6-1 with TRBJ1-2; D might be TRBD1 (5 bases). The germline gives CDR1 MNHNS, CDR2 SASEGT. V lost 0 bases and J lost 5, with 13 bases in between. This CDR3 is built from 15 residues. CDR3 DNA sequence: TGTGCCAGCAGTGAAGCCCCCAGGGCCGGTTATGGCTACACCTTC. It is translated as CASSEAPRAGYGYTF.

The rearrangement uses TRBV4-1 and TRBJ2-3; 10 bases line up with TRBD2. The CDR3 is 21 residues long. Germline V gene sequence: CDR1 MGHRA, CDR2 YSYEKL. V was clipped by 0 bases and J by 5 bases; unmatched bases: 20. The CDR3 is CASSQEKTAWNLAGVGDTQYF. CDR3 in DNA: TGCGCCAGCAGCCAAGAAAAGACAGCCTGGAACCTAGCGGGAGTAGGAGATACGCAGTATTTT.

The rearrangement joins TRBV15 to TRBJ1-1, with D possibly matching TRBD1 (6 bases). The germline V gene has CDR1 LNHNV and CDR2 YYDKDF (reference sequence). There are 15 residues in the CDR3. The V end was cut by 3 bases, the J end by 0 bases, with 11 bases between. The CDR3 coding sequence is TGTGCCACCAGCAGGGAAGGGGGTATGAACACTGAAGCTTTCTTT. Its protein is CATSREGGMNTEAFF.

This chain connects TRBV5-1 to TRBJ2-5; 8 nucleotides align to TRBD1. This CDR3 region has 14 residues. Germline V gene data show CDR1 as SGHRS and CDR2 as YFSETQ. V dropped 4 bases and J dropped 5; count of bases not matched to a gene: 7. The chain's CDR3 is CASSATGVRETQYF. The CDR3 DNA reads TGCGCCAGCAGCGCGACAGGGGTCCGGGAGACCCAGTACTTC.

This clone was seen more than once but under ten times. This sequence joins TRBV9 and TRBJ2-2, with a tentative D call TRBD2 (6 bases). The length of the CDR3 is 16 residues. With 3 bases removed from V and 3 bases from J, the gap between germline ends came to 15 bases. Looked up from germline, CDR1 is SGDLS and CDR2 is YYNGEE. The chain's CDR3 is CASSAITGGDTGELFF. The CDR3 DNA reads TGTGCCAGCAGCGCCATCACAGGAGGGGACACCGGGGAGCTGTTTTTT.

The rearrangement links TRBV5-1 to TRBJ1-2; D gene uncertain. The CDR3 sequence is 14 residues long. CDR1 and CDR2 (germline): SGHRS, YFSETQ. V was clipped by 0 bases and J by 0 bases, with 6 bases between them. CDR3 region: CASSLGNSNYGYTF. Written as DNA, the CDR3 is TGCGCCAGCAGCTTGGGAAACTCTAACTATGGCTACACCTTC.

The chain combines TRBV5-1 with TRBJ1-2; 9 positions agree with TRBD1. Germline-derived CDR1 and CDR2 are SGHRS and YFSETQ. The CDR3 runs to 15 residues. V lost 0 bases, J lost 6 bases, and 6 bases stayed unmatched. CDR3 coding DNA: TGCGCCAGCAGCTTGGGAACAGGGGGCGCGGATGGCTACACCTTC. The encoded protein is CASSLGTGGADGYTF.

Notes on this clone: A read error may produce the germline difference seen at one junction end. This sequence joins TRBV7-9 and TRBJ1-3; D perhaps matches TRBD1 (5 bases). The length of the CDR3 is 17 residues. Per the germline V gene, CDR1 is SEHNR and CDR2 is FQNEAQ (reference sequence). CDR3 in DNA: TGTTCCAGCAGCCTAAACGACATGGGGCACTCTGGAAACACCATATATTTT. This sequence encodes CSSSLNDMGHSGNTIYF.

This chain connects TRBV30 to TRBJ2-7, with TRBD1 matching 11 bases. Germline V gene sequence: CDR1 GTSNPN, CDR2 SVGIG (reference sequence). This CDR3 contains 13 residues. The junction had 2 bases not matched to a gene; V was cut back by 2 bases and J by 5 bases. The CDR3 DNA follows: TGTGCCTGGAGTCCGGACAGGGGGCACGAGCAGTACTTC. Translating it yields CAWSPDRGHEQYF.

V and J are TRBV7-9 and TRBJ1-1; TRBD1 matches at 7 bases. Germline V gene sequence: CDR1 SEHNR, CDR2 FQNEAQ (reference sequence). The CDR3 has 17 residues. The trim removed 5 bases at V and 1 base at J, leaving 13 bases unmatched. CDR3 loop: CASSPQWADRRNTEAFF. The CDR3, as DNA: TGTGCCAGCAGCCCCCAATGGGCGGACAGGAGGAACACTGAAGCTTTCTTT.

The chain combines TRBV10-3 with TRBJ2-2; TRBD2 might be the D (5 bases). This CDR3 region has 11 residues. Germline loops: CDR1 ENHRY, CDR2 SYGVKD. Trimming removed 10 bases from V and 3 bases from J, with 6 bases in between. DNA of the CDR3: TGTGCCACACTAGACACCGGGGAGCTGTTTTTT. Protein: CATLDTGELFF.

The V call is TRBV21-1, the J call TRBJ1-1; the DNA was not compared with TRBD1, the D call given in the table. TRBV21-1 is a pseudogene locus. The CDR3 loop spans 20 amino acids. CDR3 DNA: TGTGCCAGCAGCGCAGATGGGACAGGGGCTAACATAAAACAGAACACTGAAGCTTTCTTT. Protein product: CASSADGTGANIKQNTEAFF.

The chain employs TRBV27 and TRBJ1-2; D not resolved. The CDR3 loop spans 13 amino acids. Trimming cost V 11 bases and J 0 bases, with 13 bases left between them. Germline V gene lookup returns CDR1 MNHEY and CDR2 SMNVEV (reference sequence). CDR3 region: CAASVGPNYGYTF. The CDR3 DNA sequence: TGTGCCGCCTCCGTTGGGCCTAACTATGGCTACACCTTC.

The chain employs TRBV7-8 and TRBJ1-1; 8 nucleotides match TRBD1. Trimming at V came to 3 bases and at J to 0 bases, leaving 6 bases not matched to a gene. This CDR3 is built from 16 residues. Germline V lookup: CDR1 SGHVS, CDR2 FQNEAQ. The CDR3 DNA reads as TGTGCCAGCAGCTTTTTTCGACAGGGGCTGAACACTGAAGCTTTCTTT. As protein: CASSFFRQGLNTEAFF.

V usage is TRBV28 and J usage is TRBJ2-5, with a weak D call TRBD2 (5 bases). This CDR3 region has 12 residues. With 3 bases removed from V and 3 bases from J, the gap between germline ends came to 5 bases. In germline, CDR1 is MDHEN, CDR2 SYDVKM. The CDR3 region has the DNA TGTGCCAGCAGTTTCGGGGAAGAGACCCAGTACTTC. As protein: CASSFGEETQYF.

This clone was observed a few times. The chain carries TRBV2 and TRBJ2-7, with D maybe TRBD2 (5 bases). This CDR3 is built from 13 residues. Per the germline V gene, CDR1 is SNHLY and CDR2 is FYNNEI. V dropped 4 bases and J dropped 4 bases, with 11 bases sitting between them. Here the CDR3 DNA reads TGTGCCAGCAGTGCCGGACTGGGTTACGAGCAGTACTTC. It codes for CASSAGLGYEQYF.

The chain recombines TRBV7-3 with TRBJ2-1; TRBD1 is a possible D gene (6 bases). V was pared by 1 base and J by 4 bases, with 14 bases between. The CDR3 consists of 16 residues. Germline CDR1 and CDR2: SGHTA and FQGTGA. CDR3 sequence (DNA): TGTGCCAGCAGCTTAAACCCCCCCCAGGGGTACAATGAGCAGTTCTTC. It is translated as CASSLNPPQGYNEQFF.

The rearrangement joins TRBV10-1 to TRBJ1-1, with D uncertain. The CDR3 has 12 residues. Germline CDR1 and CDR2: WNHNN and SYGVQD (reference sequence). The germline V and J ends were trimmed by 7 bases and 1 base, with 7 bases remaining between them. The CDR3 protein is CASTVWNTEAFF. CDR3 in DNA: TGCGCCAGCACCGTATGGAACACTGAAGCTTTCTTT.